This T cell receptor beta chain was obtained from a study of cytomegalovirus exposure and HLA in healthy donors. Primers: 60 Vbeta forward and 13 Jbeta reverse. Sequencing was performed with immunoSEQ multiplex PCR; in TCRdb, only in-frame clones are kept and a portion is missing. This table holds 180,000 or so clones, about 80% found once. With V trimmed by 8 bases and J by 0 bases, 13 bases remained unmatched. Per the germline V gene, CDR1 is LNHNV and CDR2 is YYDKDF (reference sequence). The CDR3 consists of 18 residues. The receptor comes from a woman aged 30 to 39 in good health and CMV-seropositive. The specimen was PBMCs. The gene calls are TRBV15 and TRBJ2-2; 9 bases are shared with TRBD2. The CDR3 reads CATSTPGLAKPNTGELFF. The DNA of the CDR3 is TGTGCCACCTCTACCCCGGGACTAGCTAAGCCGAACACCGGGGAGCTGTTTTTT.